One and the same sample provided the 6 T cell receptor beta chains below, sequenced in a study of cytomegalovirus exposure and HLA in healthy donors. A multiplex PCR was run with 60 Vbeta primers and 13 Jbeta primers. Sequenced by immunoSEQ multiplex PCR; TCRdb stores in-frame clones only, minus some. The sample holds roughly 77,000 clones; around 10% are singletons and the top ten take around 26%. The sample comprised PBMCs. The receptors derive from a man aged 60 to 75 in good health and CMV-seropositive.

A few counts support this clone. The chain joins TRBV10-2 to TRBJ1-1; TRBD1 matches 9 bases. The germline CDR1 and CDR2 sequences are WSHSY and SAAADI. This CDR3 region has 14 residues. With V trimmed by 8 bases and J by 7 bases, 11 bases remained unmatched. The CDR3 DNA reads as TGCGCCAGCCAGGACAGGGGTAATATAATTGAAGCTTTCTTT. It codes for CASQDRGNIIEAFF.

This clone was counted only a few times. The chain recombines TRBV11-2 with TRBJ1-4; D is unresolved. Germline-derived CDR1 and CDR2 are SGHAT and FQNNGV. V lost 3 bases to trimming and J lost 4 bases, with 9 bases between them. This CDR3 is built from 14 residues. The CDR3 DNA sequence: TGTGCCAGCAGCTTTAACAGTTTTAATGAAAAACTGTTTTTT. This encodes CASSFNSFNEKLFF.

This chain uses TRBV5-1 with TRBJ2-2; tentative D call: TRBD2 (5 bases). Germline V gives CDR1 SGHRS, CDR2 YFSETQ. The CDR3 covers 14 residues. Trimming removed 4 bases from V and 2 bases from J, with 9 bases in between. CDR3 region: CASSIRGNTGELFF. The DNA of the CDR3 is TGCGCCAGCAGCATACGGGGTAACACCGGGGAGCTGTTTTTT.

CDR3 DNA: TGTGCCAGCAGTTGGGGGGTTGGGGATCAGCCCCAGCATTTT. This gives the protein CASSWGVGDQPQHF. The rearrangement joins TRBV6-1 to TRBJ1-5; a weak D match, TRBD1 (5 bases). V was pared by 5 bases and J by 5 bases, with 13 bases between. The CDR3 totals 14 residues. The germline gives CDR1 MNHNS, CDR2 SASEGT.

CDR3 bases: TGTGCCAGCCGGGGATCGGGGTCTCGAGAGCAGTACTTC. Amino acids: CASRGSGSREQYF. The rearrangement uses TRBV28 and TRBJ2-7, with D perhaps TRBD2 (5 bases). Germline V CDR1 and CDR2: MDHEN, SYDVKM. The CDR3 has 13 residues. Between the trimmed V and J ends, which lost 8 bases and 7 bases, there was a span of 18 bases.

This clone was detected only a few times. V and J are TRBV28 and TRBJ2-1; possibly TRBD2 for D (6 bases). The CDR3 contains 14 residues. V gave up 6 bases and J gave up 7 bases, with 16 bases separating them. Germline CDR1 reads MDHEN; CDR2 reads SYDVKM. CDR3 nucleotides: TGTGCCAGCAGGTCCCAAATCGGAGGGAATGAGCAGTTCTTC. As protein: CASRSQIGGNEQFF.